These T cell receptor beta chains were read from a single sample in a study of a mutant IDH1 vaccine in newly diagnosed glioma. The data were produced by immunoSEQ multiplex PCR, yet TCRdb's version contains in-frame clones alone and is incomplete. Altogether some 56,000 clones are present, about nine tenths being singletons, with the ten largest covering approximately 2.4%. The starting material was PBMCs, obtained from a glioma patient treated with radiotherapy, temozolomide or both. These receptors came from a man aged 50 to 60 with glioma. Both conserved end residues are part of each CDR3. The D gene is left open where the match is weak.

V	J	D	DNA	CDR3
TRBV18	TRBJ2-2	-	TGTGCCAGCTCACCATTCCCCACCGGGGAGCTGTTTTTT	CASSPFPTGELFF
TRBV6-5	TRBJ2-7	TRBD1	TGTGCCAGCAATCGACACAGGGGTTCCTACGAGCAGTACTTC	CASNRHRGSYEQYF
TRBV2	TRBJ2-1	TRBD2	TGTGCCAGCAGGCAACTAGCGGGAGCCTTCGATGAGCAGTTCTTC	CASRQLAGAFDEQFF
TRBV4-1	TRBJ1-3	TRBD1	TGCGCCAGCAGCCAAGGCAGGGGGCTTGGAAACACCATATATTTT	CASSQGRGLGNTIYF
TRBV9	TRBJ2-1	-	TGTGCCAGCAGGGGCGGCTCCTACAATGAGCAGTTCTTC	CASRGGSYNEQFF
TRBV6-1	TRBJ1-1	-	TGTGCCAGCAGTGAAACAGGTGGGCGAGCTTTCTTT	CASSETGGRAFF
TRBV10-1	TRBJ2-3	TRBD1	TGCGCCAGCAGTGAGAGGACAGGTCTTATAGATACGCAGTATTTT	CASSERTGLIDTQYF
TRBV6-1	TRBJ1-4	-	TGTGCCAGCGGTATACTAAGGGATGAAAAACTGTTTTTT	CASGILRDEKLFF
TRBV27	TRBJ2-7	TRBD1	TGTGCCAGCAGCCGGACAGGGGGTTCTTACGAGCAGTACTTC	CASSRTGGSYEQYF
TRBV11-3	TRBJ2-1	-	TGTGCCAGCAGCTTAGACCGGTACAATGAGCAGTTCTTC	CASSLDRYNEQFF
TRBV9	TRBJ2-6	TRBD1	TGTGCCAGCAAGGGGGAGTGGGGACAGGGCCTCTCCGGGGCCAACGTCCTGACTTTC	CASKGEWGQGLSGANVLTF
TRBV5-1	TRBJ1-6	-	TGCGCCAGCAGCGCGACAGGAACGAGCTCCTATAATTCACCCCTCCACTTT	CASSATGTSSYNSPLHF
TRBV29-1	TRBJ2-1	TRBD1	TGCAGCGCCGAGGGGGGACAGGGTGATGAGCAGTTCTTC	CSAEGGQGDEQFF
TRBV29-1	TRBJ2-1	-	TGCAGCGTTGACGATGGGCCGAGCTCCTACAATGAGCAGTTCTTC	CSVDDGPSSYNEQFF
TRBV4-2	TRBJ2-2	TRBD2	TGTGCCAGCAGCCAAAGAGCGGGAGGGAACACCGGGGAGCTGTTTTTT	CASSQRAGGNTGELFF
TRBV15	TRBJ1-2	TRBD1	TGTGCCACCAGCAGAGCCGGGACAGGGAGTCGCGGCTACACCTTC	CATSRAGTGSRGYTF
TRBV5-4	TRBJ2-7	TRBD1	TGTGCCAGCAGCTTGCCCGGGACAGAGAACTACGAGCAGTACTTC	CASSLPGTENYEQYF